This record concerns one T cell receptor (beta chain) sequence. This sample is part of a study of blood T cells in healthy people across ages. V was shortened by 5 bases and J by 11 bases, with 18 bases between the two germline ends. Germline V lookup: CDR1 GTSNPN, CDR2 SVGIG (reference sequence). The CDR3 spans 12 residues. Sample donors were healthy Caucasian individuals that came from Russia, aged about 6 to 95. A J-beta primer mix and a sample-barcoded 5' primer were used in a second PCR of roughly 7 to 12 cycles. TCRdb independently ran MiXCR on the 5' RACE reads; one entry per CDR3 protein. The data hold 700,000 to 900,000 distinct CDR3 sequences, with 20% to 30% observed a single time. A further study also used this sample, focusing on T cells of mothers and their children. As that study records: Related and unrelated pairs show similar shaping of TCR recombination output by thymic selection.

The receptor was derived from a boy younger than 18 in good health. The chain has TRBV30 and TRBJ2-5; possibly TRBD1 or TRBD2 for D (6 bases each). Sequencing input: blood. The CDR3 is CAWRPGAGEQYF. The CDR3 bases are TGTGCCTGGCGACCGGGGGCCGGGGAGCAGTACTTC.